Following are 4 T cell receptor beta chains from one sample sequenced in a study of shared clonotypes between healthy human individuals. Only in-frame clones appear in the TCRdb table, and some are missing; sequencing was by immunoSEQ multiplex PCR. The data show approximately 98,000 clones, 68% seen once. Material: memory CD8+ T cells sorted from blood. This sample's subset: CD45RO+ cells pooled with CCR7-negative TemRA cells. Receptors originate from a woman younger than 45 in good health.

The rearrangement uses TRBV29-1 and TRBJ2-7, with D possibly being TRBD1 (5 bases). The ends were cut back, 3 bases at V and 2 bases at J, with 11 bases in the middle. The length of the CDR3 is 13 residues. Germline CDR1 and CDR2: SQVTM and ANQGSEA. CDR3 in DNA: TGCAGCGTTGAGACAGCCGAAGCCTACGAGCAGTACTTC. Protein: CSVETAEAYEQYF.

This clone was found a few times. The chain uses TRBV6-6 and TRBJ2-5, with 11 positions matching TRBD1. The closer fit of TRBJ2-7 to the DNA end suggests the J call may be wrong. This CDR3 is 16 amino acids long. CDR1 and CDR2 from the germline V gene are MNHNY and SVGAGI (reference sequence). CDR3 nucleotides: TGTGCCAGCCTTGGGACAGGGGGACGACGCTCCTACGAGCAGTACTTC. Its protein product is CASLGTGGRRSYEQYF.

The chain couples TRBV2 to TRBJ2-6, with D perhaps matching TRBD1 or TRBD2 (6 bases each). From germline, CDR1 is SNHLY and CDR2 FYNNEI. The CDR3 is 14 residues long. V dropped 7 bases and J dropped 3 bases, with 10 bases sitting between them. DNA of the CDR3: TGTGCCAGCATAGGGGGGCTTGGGGCCAACGTCCTGACTTTC. It translates to CASIGGLGANVLTF.

This chain links TRBV7-9 with TRBJ1-4, with 8 bases lining up with TRBD1. The V and J ends lost 5 bases and 8 bases, in that order; junction bases with no gene match: 10. The germline V gene encodes CDR1 SEHNR and CDR2 FQNEAQ (reference sequence). The CDR3 is 15 amino acids. Here the CDR3 DNA reads TGTGCCAGCAGCATAACTTCAGGGGGCAGAGAAAAACTGTTTTTT. Its protein is CASSITSGGREKLFF.